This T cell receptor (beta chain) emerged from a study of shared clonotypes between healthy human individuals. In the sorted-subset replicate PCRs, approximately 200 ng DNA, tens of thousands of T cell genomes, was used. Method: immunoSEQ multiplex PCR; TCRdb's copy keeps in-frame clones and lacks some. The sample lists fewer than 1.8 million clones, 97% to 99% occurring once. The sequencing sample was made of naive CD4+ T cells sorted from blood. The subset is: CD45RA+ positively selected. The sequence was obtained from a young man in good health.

CDR3 in amino acids: CASSLAIGGGADTQYF. The DNA for the CDR3 is TGTGCCAGCAGCTTAGCGATCGGAGGGGGTGCAGATACGCAGTATTTT. V and J are TRBV7-2 and TRBJ2-3; D may be TRBD1 or TRBD2 (6 bases each). Trimming shortened V by 0 bases and J by 4 bases, and 14 bases separated the two germline ends. CDR1 SGHTA and CDR2 FQGNSA come from the germline V gene. The CDR3 runs to 16 residues.